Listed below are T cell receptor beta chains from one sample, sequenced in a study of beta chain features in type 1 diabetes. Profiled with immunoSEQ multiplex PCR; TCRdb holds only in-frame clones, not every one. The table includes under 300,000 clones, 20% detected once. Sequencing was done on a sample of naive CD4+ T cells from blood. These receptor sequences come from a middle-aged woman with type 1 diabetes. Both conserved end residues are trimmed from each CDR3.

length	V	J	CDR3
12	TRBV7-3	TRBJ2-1	ASSLGTSGGEQF
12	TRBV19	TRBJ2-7	ASNPRDRPYEQY
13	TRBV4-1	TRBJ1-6	ASSLETGEGSPLH
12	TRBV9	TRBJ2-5	ASSPSEVEETQY
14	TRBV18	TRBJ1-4	ASSPTTDRAAEKLF
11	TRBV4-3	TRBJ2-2	ASSEGEAGELF
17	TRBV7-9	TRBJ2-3	ASSSQWTSGGGSTDTQY
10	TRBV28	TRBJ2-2	ASSLLTGELF
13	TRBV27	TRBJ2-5	ASVPGVGDQETQY
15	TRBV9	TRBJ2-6	ASSVATDSSGANVLT
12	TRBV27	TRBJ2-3	ASSLGQGPDTQY
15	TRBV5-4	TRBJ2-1	ASSSPGLAGRRNEQF
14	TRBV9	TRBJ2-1	ASSVVATSRWDEQF
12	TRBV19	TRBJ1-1	ASRGGPVNTEAF
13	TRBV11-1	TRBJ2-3	ASKMAGLSTDTQY
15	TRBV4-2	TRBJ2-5	ASSQGTQGTSGETQY
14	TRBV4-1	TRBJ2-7	ASSRLAGTTSYEQY
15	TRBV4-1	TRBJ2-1	ASSQRAGGSSYNEQF
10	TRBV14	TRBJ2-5	ASSQVQETQY
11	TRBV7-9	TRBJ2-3	ASSFAGADTQY
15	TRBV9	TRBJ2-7	ASSVGDSGHYSDEQY
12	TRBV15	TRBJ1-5	ATSIGQDDQPQH
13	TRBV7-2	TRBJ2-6	ASSKWTGGANVLT
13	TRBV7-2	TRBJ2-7	ASSSMGLAGAEQY
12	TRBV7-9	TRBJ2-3	ASSRLTVTDTQY
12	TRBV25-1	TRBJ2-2	AAGVAGGVGELF
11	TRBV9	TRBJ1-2	ASNGQEDYGYT
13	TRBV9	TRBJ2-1	ASSVEGLDNNEQF
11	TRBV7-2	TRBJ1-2	ASSEQGAKGYT
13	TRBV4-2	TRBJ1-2	ASSQDPQGGIGYT
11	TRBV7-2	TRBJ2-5	ASSPGLAGTQY
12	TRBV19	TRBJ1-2	ASRRDRVDYGYT
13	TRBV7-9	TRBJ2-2	ASRPSGSRTGELF
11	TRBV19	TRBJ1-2	ASSSREDYGYT
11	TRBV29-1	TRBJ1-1	SVEITQDTEAF
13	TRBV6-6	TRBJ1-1	ASSRQEGRNTEAF
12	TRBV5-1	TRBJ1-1	ASSFQGTDTEAF
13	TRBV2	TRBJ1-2	ASRPGQGAFYGYT
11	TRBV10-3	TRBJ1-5	AITDRDGQPQH
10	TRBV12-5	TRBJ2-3	ASGPDRGTQY
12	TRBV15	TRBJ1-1	ATSSLTVNTEAF
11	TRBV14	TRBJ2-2	ASSPRFTGELF
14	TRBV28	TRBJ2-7	ASSSGGWGGTYEQY
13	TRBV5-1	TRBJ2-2	ASSLRTANTGELF
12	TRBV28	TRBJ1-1	ATKGEGWNTEAF
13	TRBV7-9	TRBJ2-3	ASSKGTSGTDTQY